Following are 17 T cell receptor beta chains from one sample sequenced in a study of T cells in localized non-small cell lung cancer. Clones were read by immunoSEQ multiplex PCR, and TCRdb kept only the in-frame ones, dropping some. The data contain 40,000 to 65,000 clones, around 87% of them singletons. The sample was PBMCs, taken before any cancer treatment. The receptors derive from a female donor with stage II lung adenocarcinoma.

The chain combines TRBV9 with TRBJ1-1, with D perhaps matching TRBD1 (5 bases). Germline V gene sequence: CDR1 SGDLS, CDR2 YYNGEE. The CDR3 has 15 amino acids. Trimming took 3 bases from V and 1 from J, leaving 13 bases between them. DNA for the CDR3: TGTGCCAGCAGCGCCCGAACAGGACCGAACACTGAAGCTTTCTTT. Protein product: CASSARTGPNTEAFF.

This chain links TRBV18 with TRBJ2-7; D remains ambiguous. Per the germline V gene, CDR1 is KGHSH and CDR2 is LQKENI. Trimming pared 3 bases from V and 3 bases from J, leaving 15 bases between. This CDR3 region has 15 residues. The CDR3 sequence: CASSPRGPVDYEQYF. The CDR3 region has the DNA TGTGCCAGCTCACCCCGTGGTCCTGTAGACTACGAGCAGTACTTC.

A note on this clone: The junction does not match germline at one end; this may be a read error. The chain carries TRBV5-1 and TRBJ1-3; no clear D gene. This CDR3 has 16 residues. CDR1 and CDR2 from the germline V gene are SGHRS and YFSETQ. CDR3 region: CVSSLGSNGAGNTIYF. The CDR3 DNA follows: TGCGTCAGCAGCTTGGGGTCTAATGGAGCTGGAAACACCATATATTTT.

This clone has just a few counts. This chain links TRBV5-4 with TRBJ1-1, with TRBD1 matching 10 bases. Germline V gene sequence: CDR1 SGHNT, CDR2 YYREEE (reference sequence). This CDR3 is 13 amino acids long. V dropped 2 bases and J dropped 7; count of bases not matched to a gene: 2. Here the CDR3 reads CASSLRDRGEAFF. CDR3 DNA sequence: TGTGCCAGCAGCTTACGGGACAGGGGTGAAGCTTTCTTT.

CDR3 amino acids: CASRVGWNTEAFF. The CDR3 bases are TGTGCCAGCAGGGTGGGCTGGAACACTGAAGCTTTCTTT. The V and J genes are TRBV27 and TRBJ1-1; D is unclear. V was trimmed by 6 bases and J by 1 base, leaving 9 bases between them. The CDR3 consists of 13 residues. Germline lookup yields CDR1 MNHEY and CDR2 SMNVEV (reference sequence).

The chain combines TRBV30 with TRBJ1-6, with D possibly being TRBD1 (5 bases). The CDR3 is 14 residues long. CDR1 is GTSNPN, CDR2 SVGIG, per germline (reference sequence). V was trimmed by 4 bases and J by 6 bases, leaving 13 bases between them. CDR3 DNA: TGTGCCTGGACCGGGACCTTCACTAATTCACCCCTCCACTTT. It codes for CAWTGTFTNSPLHF.

A few counts support this clone. The chain uses TRBV5-6 and TRBJ2-7; TRBD1 matches at 9 bases. Germline CDR1 reads SGHDT; CDR2 reads YYEEEE. Germline trimming cut 2 bases from V and 2 bases from J; bases unmatched to any gene: 11. The CDR3 runs to 17 residues. CDR3 protein: CASSFGQGFRGPYEQYF. The CDR3 DNA reads TGTGCCAGCAGCTTCGGACAGGGGTTCCGTGGCCCCTACGAGCAGTACTTC.

This clone was counted between two and nine times. This rearrangement joins TRBV11-2 to TRBJ1-6; D is unclear. The germline V gene has CDR1 SGHAT and CDR2 FQNNGV. The V and J ends lost 6 bases and 7 bases respectively, with 13 bases between them. This CDR3 comprises 14 residues. The CDR3: CASSSNPRNSPLHF. The CDR3, as DNA: TGTGCCAGCAGTTCGAACCCCAGGAATTCACCCCTCCACTTT. Looking up the rest from reference TRBV11-2 and TRBJ1-6 gives the full variable domain: EAGVAQSPRYKIIEKRQSVAFWCNPISGHATLYWYQQILGQGPKLLIQFQNNGVVDDSQLPKDRFSAERLKGVDSTLKIQPAKLEDSAVYLCASSSNPRNSPLHFGNGTRLTVT.

This clone occurred once. This chain connects TRBV11-2 to TRBJ1-1; D not certain. CDR1 and CDR2 from the germline V gene are SGHAT and FQNNGV. Trimming pared 2 bases from V and 0 bases from J, leaving 7 bases between. CDR3 length: 14 amino acids. CDR3 nucleotides: TGTGCCAGCAGCTTAATGGCGATGAACACTGAAGCTTTCTTT. Protein: CASSLMAMNTEAFF. Drawing the rest from reference TRBV11-2 and TRBJ1-1, the complete variable domain is EAGVAQSPRYKIIEKRQSVAFWCNPISGHATLYWYQQILGQGPKLLIQFQNNGVVDDSQLPKDRFSAERLKGVDSTLKIQPAKLEDSAVYLCASSLMAMNTEAFFGQGTRLTVV.

The rearrangement links TRBV7-6 to TRBJ1-1, with 10 bases matching TRBD1. Germline V gives CDR1 SGHVS, CDR2 FNYEAQ. The CDR3 is made up of 15 amino acids. V lost 4 bases to trimming and J lost 11 bases; unmatched junction nucleotides: 13. As DNA, the CDR3 is TGTGCCAGCAGCTCTCTTCCGGGACAGGGGTCGGTGGCTTTCTTT. Its protein is CASSSLPGQGSVAFF.

The J gene is TRBJ1-2, the V gene TRBV18, with 12 bases that match TRBD1. J gave up 8 bases and V 3 bases, and 16 bases lay outside the gene matches. This CDR3 spans 18 amino acids. Germline loops: CDR1 KGHSH, CDR2 LQKENI. The CDR3 DNA reads TGTGCCAGCTCACCCCCGGGACAGGGGGCCGACCCCCAGGAGGGCTACACCTTC. It specifies CASSPPGQGADPQEGYTF.

J is TRBJ1-5 and V is TRBV30, with 10 bases that match TRBD1. Looked up from germline, CDR1 is GTSNPN and CDR2 is SVGIG (reference sequence). The ends lost 1 base at V and 7 bases at J; junction bases unmatched: 7. This CDR3 is built from 15 residues. CDR3 in amino acids: CAWSAGTGARQPQHF. The CDR3 DNA follows: TGTGCCTGGAGTGCGGGGACAGGGGCGAGGCAGCCCCAGCATTTT. Full variable domain (missing parts from reference TRBV30 and TRBJ1-5): SQTIHQWPATLVQPVGSPLSLECTVEGTSNPNLYWYRQAAGRGLQLLFYSVGIGQISSEVPQNLSASRPQDRQFILSSKKLLLSDSGFYLCAWSAGTGARQPQHFGDGTRLSIL.

The chain joins TRBV11-2 to TRBJ2-7; possible D gene TRBD1, 6 bases. Germline values: CDR1 SGHAT, CDR2 FQNNGV. The CDR3 has 15 residues. V lost 1 base, J lost 2 bases, and 12 bases lay in between. The CDR3 protein is CASSLGTGWAYEQYF. In DNA, the CDR3 is TGTGCCAGCAGCTTAGGAACAGGGTGGGCCTACGAGCAGTACTTC.

The chain joins TRBV5-4 to TRBJ1-2; tentative D call: TRBD1 (6 bases). This CDR3 is built from 15 residues. Deletions cut 4 bases from V and 3 bases from J, with 16 bases between. CDR1 SGHNT and CDR2 YYREEE come from the germline V gene (reference sequence). In DNA, the CDR3 is TGTGCCAGCAGCAGTGGACAGACTTCGTACTATGGCTACACCTTC. Amino acid sequence: CASSSGQTSYYGYTF.

In this sample, this clone turned up once. The identical CDR3 is also encoded by other nucleotide sequences in the sample. The rearrangement uses TRBV10-3 and TRBJ1-1; 7 bases line up with TRBD1. The CDR3 runs to 16 residues. The V gene end was trimmed by 7 bases and the J gene end by 4 bases; junction bases not matched to a gene: 15. Per the germline V gene, CDR1 is ENHRY and CDR2 is SYGVKD. The CDR3, as DNA: TGTGCCATCAACAGAGGCCAGGCAGGGGGGGTCACTGAAGCTTTCTTT. Its translation is CAINRGQAGGVTEAFF.

This clone was counted a few times. CDR3 nucleotide sequence: TGCGCCAGCACGGCAGGGGGAAGCAATCAGCCCCAGCATTTT. This codes for CASTAGGSNQPQHF. The chain couples TRBV10-2 to TRBJ1-5; 7 bases are shared with TRBD1. CDR1 and CDR2 (germline): WSHSY, SAAADI. The CDR3 spans 14 residues. V trimming: 7 bases; J trimming: 1 base; junction bases outside the gene matches: 4.

The CDR3 nucleotides read TGTGCTAGTGGATTAGGGGACAGGGGTAATTCACCCCTCCACTTT. Translated: CASGLGDRGNSPLHF. V usage is TRBV12-5 and J usage is TRBJ1-6, with 10 bases fitting TRBD1. Germline CDR1 and CDR2: LGHNT and FRNRAP. V was clipped by 6 bases and J by 6 bases; unmatched bases: 5. The CDR3 has 15 amino acids.